This paragraph covers one T cell receptor (beta chain) sequence. The protocol was immunoSEQ multiplex PCR, while the TCRdb copy is restricted to in-frame clones and leaves out a portion. The sample includes around 200,000 clones, approximately 86% seen only once; the top ten take 1.3%. This CDR3 has 16 residues. CDR1 is SEHNR, CDR2 FQNEAQ, per germline (reference sequence). V was shortened by 6 bases and J by 2 bases, with 17 bases between the two germline ends. The Seattle patients joined while their infection was active and were tracked longitudinally afterward. These data are taken from a study of blood T cell repertoires in COVID-19. Study summary: Sources were T cells, B-cell-depleted T cells, or PBMCs; the material itself was cDNA or gDNA.

The source is a woman aged 25 to 39 with COVID-19, enrolled during active disease. The sequenced sample consisted of peripheral blood. The V call is TRBV7-9, the J call TRBJ1-5; a weak D match, TRBD1 (5 bases). CDR3 DNA sequence: TGTGCCAGCAGTCCCTCAACGGGCAGGGGCAATCAGCCCCAGCATTTT. Protein sequence: CASSPSTGRGNQPQHF.